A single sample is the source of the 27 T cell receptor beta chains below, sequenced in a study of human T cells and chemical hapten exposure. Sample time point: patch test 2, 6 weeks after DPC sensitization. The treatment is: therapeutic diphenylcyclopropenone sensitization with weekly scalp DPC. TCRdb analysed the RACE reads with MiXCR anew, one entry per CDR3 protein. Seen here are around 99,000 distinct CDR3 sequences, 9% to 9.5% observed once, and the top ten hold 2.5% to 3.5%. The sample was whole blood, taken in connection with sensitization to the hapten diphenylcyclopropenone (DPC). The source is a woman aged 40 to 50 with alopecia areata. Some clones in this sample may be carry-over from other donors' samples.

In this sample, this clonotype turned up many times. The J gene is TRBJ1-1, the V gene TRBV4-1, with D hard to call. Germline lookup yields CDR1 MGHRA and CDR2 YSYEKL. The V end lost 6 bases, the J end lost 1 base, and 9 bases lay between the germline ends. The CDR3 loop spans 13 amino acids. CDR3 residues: CASSHTGNTEAFF. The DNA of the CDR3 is TGCGCCAGCAGTCATACGGGGAACACTGAAGCTTTCTTT.

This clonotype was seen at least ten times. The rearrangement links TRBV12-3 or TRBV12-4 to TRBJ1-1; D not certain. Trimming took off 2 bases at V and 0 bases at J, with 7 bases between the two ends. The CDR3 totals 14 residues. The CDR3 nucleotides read TGTGCCAGCAGTTTACCAGAGATGAACACTGAAGCTTTCTTT. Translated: CASSLPEMNTEAFF.

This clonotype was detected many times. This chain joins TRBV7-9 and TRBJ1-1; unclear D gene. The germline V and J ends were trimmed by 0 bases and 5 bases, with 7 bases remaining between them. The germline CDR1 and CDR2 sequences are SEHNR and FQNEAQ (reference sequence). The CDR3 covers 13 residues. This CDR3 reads CASSLAGKTEAFF. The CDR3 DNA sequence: TGTGCCAGCAGCTTAGCGGGGAAGACTGAAGCTTTCTTT.

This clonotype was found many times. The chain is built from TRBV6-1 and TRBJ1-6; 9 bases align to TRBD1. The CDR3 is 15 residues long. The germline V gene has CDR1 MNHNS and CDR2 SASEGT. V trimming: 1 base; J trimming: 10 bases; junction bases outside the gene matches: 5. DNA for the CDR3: TGTGCCAGCAGTGAAGTCGGGACAGGGAGATCACCCCTCCACTTT. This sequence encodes CASSEVGTGRSPLHF.

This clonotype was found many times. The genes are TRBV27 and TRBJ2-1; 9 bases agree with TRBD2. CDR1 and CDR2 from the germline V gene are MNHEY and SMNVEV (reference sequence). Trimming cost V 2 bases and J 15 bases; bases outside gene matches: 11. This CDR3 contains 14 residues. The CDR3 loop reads CASSLGERGAPGFF. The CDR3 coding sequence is TGTGCCAGCAGTTTAGGAGAGCGGGGGGCTCCGGGGTTCTTC.

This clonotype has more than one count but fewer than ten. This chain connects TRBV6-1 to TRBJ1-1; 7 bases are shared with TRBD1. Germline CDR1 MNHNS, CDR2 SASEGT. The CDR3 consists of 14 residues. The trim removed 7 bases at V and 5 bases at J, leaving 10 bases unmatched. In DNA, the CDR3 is TGTGCCAGCAACAACCGGGACAGAGCGACTGAAGCTTTCTTT. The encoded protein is CASNNRDRATEAFF.

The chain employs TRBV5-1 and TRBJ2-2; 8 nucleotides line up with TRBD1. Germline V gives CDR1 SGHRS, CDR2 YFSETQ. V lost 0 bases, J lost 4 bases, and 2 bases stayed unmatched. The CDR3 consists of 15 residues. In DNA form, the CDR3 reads TGCGCCAGCAGCTTGGCCGGACAGGGCACCGGGGAGCTGTTTTTT. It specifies CASSLAGQGTGELFF.

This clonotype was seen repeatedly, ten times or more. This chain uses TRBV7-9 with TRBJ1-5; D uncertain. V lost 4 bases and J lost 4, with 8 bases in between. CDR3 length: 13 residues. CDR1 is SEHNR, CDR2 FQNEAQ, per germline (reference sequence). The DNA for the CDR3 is TGTGCCAGCAGCTCGGACGGGAATCAGCCCCAGCATTTT. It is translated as CASSSDGNQPQHF.

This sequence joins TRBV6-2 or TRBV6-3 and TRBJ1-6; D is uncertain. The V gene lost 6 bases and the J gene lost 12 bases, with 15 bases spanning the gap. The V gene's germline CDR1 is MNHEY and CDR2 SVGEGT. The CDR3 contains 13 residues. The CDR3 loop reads CASRTGVSQPLHF. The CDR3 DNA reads TGTGCCAGCAGGACCGGGGTCAGTCAACCCCTCCACTTT.

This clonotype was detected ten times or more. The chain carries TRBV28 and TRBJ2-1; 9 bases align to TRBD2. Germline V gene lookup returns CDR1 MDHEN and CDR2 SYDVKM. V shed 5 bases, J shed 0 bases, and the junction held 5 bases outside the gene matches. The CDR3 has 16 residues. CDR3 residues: CASSLGTSTSYNEQFF. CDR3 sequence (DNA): TGTGCCAGCAGTCTGGGGACTAGCACCTCCTACAATGAGCAGTTCTTC.

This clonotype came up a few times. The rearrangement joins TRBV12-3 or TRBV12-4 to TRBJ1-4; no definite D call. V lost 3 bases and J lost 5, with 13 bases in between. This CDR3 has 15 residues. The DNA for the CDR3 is TGTGCCAGCAGTTTGGAGACTGCCCTAAATGAAAAACTGTTTTTT. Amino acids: CASSLETALNEKLFF.

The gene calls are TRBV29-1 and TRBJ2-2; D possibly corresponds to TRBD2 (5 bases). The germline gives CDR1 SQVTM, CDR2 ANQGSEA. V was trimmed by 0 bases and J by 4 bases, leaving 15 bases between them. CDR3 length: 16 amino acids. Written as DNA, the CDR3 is TGCAGCGTTGAAGATAGGCCGGGGTTGGGCACCGGGGAGCTGTTTTTT. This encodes CSVEDRPGLGTGELFF.

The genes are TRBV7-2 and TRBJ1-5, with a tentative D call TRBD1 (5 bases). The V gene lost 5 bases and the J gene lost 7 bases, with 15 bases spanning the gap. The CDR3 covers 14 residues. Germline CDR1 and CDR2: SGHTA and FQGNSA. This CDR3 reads CASSPGPGGQPQHF. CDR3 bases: TGTGCCAGCAGCCCAGGGCCCGGGGGGCAGCCCCAGCATTTT.

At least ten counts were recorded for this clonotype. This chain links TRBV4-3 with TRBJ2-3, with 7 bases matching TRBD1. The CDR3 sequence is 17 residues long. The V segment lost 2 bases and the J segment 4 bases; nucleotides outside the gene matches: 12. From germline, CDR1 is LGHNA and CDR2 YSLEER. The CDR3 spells CASSQRPGTAVSDTQYF. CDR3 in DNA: TGCGCCAGCAGCCAACGACCCGGGACAGCCGTATCAGATACGCAGTATTTT.

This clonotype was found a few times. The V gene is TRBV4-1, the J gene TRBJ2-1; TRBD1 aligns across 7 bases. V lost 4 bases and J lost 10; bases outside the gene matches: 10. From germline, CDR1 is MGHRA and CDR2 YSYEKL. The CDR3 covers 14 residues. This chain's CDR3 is CASSLNRGEREQFF. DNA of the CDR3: TGCGCCAGCAGCCTCAACAGGGGCGAGAGGGAGCAGTTCTTC.

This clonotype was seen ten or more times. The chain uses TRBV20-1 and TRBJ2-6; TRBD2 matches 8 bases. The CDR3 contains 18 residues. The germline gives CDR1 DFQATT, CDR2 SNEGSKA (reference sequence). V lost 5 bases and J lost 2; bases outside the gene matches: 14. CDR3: CSASHRWRGAPGANVLTF. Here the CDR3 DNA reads TGCAGTGCTTCCCACAGGTGGCGGGGGGCCCCTGGGGCCAACGTCCTGACTTTC.

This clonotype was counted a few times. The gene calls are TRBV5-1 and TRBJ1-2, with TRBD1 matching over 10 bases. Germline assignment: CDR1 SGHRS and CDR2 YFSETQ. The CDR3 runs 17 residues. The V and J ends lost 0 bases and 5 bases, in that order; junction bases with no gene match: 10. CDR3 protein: CASSLDGTGENWYGYTF. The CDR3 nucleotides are TGCGCCAGCAGCTTGGATGGGACAGGGGAAAATTGGTATGGCTACACCTTC.

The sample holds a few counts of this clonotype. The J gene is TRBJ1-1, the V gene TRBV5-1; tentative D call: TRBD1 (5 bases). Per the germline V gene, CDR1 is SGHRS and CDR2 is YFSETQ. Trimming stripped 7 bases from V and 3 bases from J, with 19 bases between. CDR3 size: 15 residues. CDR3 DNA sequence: TGCGCCAGCCTCCCCATCGTAGGGACGGACACTGAAGCTTTCTTT. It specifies CASLPIVGTDTEAFF.

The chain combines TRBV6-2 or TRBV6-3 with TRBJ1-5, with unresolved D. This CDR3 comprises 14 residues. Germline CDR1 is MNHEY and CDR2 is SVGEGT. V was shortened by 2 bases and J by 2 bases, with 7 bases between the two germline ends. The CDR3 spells CASSYLRGNQPQHF. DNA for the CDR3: TGTGCCAGCAGTTACCTAAGGGGCAATCAGCCCCAGCATTTT.

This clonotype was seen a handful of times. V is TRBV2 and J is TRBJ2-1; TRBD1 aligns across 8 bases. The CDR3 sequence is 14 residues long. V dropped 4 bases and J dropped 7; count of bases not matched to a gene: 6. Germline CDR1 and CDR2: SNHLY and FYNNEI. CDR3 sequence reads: CASSGQGQGNEQFF. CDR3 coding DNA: TGTGCCAGCAGTGGACAGGGGCAAGGGAATGAGCAGTTCTTC.

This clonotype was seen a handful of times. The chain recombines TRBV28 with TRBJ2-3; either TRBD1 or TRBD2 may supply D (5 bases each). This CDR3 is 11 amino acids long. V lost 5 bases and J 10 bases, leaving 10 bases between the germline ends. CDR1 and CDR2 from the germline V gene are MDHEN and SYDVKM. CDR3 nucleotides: TGTGCCAGCAGTGGGGGACCGGCGCAGTATTTT. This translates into CASSGGPAQYF.

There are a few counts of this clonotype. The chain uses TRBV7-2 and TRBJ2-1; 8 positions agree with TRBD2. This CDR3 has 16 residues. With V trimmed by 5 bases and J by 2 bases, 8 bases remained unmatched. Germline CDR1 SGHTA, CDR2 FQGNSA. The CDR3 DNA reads TGTGCCAGCAGCCCTTTAGCGGGGACTACCTACAATGAGCAGTTCTTC. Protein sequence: CASSPLAGTTYNEQFF.

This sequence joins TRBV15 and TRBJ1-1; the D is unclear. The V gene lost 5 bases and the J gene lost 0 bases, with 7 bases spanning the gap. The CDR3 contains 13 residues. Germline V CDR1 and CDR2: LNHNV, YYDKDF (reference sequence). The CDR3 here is CATSLDVNTEAFF. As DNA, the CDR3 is TGTGCCACCAGCTTGGACGTGAACACTGAAGCTTTCTTT.

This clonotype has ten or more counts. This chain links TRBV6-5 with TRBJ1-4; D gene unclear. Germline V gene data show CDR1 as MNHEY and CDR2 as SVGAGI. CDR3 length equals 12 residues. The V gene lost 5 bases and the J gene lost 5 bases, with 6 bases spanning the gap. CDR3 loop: CASSRANEKLFF. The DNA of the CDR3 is TGTGCCAGCAGTAGGGCCAATGAAAAACTGTTTTTT.

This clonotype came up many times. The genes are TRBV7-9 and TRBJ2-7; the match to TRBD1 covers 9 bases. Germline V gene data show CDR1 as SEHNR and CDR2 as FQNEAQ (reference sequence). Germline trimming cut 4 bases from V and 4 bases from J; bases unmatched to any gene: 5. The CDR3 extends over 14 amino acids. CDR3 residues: CASSSGQGLYEQYF. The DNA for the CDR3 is TGTGCCAGCAGCTCAGGACAGGGGCTATACGAGCAGTACTTC.

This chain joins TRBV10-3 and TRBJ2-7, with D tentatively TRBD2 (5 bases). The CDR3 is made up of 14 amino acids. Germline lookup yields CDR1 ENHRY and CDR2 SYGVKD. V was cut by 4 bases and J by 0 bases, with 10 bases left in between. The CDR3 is CAISATTSSYEQYF. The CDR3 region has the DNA TGTGCCATCAGTGCGACTACCAGCTCCTACGAGCAGTACTTC.

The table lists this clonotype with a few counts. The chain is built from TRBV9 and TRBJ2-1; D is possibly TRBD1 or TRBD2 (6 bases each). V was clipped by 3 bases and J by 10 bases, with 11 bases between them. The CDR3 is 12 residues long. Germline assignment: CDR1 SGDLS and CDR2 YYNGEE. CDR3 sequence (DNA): TGTGCCAGCAGCGCGGGGGCGGCGGAGCAGTTCTTC. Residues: CASSAGAAEQFF.